Reported below is one TCR beta chain. Its target is not known. PCR employed 60 Vbeta and 13 Jbeta primers. Assay: immunoSEQ multiplex PCR; the TCRdb copy retains only in-frame clones and omits some. In the table there are around 300,000 clones, approximately 90% of which are singletons. Germline V CDR1 and CDR2: SGDLS, YYNGEE. The length of the CDR3 is 14 residues. The V and J ends lost 0 bases and 4 bases respectively, with 10 bases between them. The record originates from a study of cytomegalovirus exposure and HLA in healthy donors. Overall study context: Counted in an early data release were about 80 million unique TCRs from HLA-typed donors.

Broader study findings: What was likely a sequencing artifact was a cluster of highly shared sequence variants. Indistinguishability led to the exclusion of some V segments, TRBV6-2 and TRBV6-3 included. Presence/absence analyses supposed approximately even sequencing depth among donors.

The rearrangement links TRBV9 to TRBJ1-1, with D tentatively TRBD1 (5 bases). The TCR sequence derives from a woman younger than 30 in good health and CMV-seronegative. Specimen: PBMCs. For the CDR3, the DNA is TGTGCCAGCAGCGTAGCCCTCGGGGGCACTGAAGCTTTCTTT. As protein: CASSVALGGTEAFF.